Below, 21 T cell receptor beta chains from the same sample are listed, as sequenced in a study of beta chain features in type 1 diabetes. The whole isolated RNA underwent reverse transcription, so sequencing captured expressed TCRB transcripts. Assay used: immunoSEQ multiplex PCR; TCRdb lists only in-frame clones, some missing. The table records around 450,000 clones, approximately 10% of them present only once. Sample: naive CD4+ T cells from blood. The receptor set was obtained from a woman under 30 in good health.

This clone came up a few times. The genes are TRBV11-1 and TRBJ2-3, with D maybe TRBD2 (5 bases). CDR1 is SGHAT and CDR2 is FQDESV in the germline V gene (reference sequence). The CDR3 spans 13 residues. The germline V and J ends were trimmed by 4 bases and 3 bases, with 8 bases remaining between them. The CDR3, as DNA: TGTGCCAGCAGCTCGCCGGGGACAGATACGCAGTATTTT. It codes for CASSSPGTDTQYF.

The genes are TRBV25-1 and TRBJ1-6; no firm D call. Germline loops: CDR1 MGHDK, CDR2 SYGVNS. The CDR3 is made up of 15 amino acids. V gave up 1 base and J gave up 7 bases, with 11 bases separating them. The chain's CDR3 is CASSEWGGLNSPLHF. The CDR3 DNA reads as TGTGCCAGCAGTGAATGGGGAGGCTTGAATTCACCCCTCCACTTT.

This clone was detected only a few times. This chain links TRBV25-1 with TRBJ2-7; D is unresolved. Germline CDR1 MGHDK, CDR2 SYGVNS. V was shortened by 6 bases and J by 0 bases, with 3 bases between the two germline ends. The CDR3 covers 11 residues. For the CDR3, the DNA is TGTGCCAGCAGAATCTCCTACGAGCAGTACTTC. It yields the protein CASRISYEQYF.

This clone was seen only a few times. The chain employs TRBV20-1 and TRBJ2-5; D may be TRBD2 (5 bases). CDR3 length: 11 amino acids. Between the trimmed V and J ends, which lost 0 bases and 9 bases, there was a span of 8 bases. Germline CDR1 and CDR2: DFQATT and SNEGSKA (reference sequence). The CDR3 spells CSARDPGAQYF. CDR3 bases: TGCAGTGCTAGAGACCCCGGGGCCCAGTACTTC.

This clone was picked up a small number of times. This chain uses TRBV7-3 with TRBJ2-7; weak D call: TRBD2 (5 bases). V was cut by 5 bases and J by 3 bases, with 17 bases left in between. This CDR3 has 15 residues. CDR1 and CDR2 (germline): SGHTA, FQGTGA. The DNA for the CDR3 is TGTGCCAGCAGCGCCCAATCATCGGGAAACTACGAGCAGTACTTC. It encodes CASSAQSSGNYEQYF.

The sample holds a few counts of this clone. The chain joins TRBV9 to TRBJ2-5; TRBD2 aligns across 9 bases. Germline lookup yields CDR1 SGDLS and CDR2 YYNGEE. The length of the CDR3 is 17 residues. With V trimmed by 3 bases and J by 5 bases, 14 bases remained unmatched. The CDR3 spells CASSARPTSGQRETQYF. The CDR3 DNA follows: TGTGCCAGCAGCGCCCGACCGACTAGCGGTCAAAGGGAGACCCAGTACTTC. Full variable domain (remainder filled in from reference TRBV9 and TRBJ2-5): DSGVTQTPKHLITATGQRVTLRCSPRSGDLSVYWYQQSLDQGLQFLIQYYNGEERAKGNILERFSAQQFPDLHSELNLSSLELGDSALYFCASSARPTSGQRETQYFGPGTRLLVL.

The rearrangement uses TRBV18 and TRBJ1-2; unclear D gene. The CDR3 runs to 14 residues. V lost 4 bases to trimming and J lost 2 bases, with 11 bases between them. The germline CDR1 and CDR2 sequences are KGHSH and LQKENI. The CDR3 reads CASSQGTENYGYTF. The DNA for the CDR3 is TGTGCCAGCTCACAAGGCACGGAAAACTATGGCTACACCTTC.

The chain carries TRBV14 and TRBJ2-7; perhaps TRBD2 as D (6 bases). The CDR3 spans 12 residues. Germline assignment: CDR1 SGHDN and CDR2 FVKESK. The ends were cut back, 4 bases at V and 6 bases at J, with 10 bases in the middle. CDR3 sequence reads: CASSLTSIEQYF. CDR3 nucleotides: TGTGCCAGCAGCCTTACTAGCATCGAGCAGTACTTC.

This clone was picked up a small number of times. The gene calls are TRBV30 and TRBJ2-7; TRBD1 agrees at 9 bases. The germline gives CDR1 GTSNPN, CDR2 SVGIG (reference sequence). There are 14 residues in the CDR3. After removal of 7 bases from V and 3 bases from J, the junction contained 10 bases not matched to a gene. This chain's CDR3 is CASTRQGVVYEQYF. The CDR3 DNA sequence: TGTGCCTCCACCCGACAGGGGGTGGTCTACGAGCAGTACTTC.

The J gene is TRBJ2-1, the V gene TRBV7-9; the D gene could be TRBD1 or TRBD2 (5 bases each). This CDR3 is 16 amino acids long. The V end lost 0 bases, the J end lost 4 bases, and 13 bases lay between the germline ends. Germline V gene sequence: CDR1 SEHNR, CDR2 FQNEAQ (reference sequence). DNA for the CDR3: TGTGCCAGCAGCTTAGCTCGGGGCGAACGTTACAATGAGCAGTTCTTC. Amino acid sequence: CASSLARGERYNEQFF.

This clone has only a few counts. V is TRBV28 and J is TRBJ1-5, with 8 nucleotides matching TRBD1. Germline-derived CDR1 and CDR2 are MDHEN and SYDVKM. Trimming at V came to 5 bases and at J to 4 bases, leaving 4 bases not matched to a gene. The CDR3 extends over 14 amino acids. CDR3 nucleotides: TGTGCCAGCAGTGGGGACAGGAAGAATCAGCCCCAGCATTTT. The encoded protein is CASSGDRKNQPQHF. The complete variable domain, with remaining parts taken from reference TRBV28 and TRBJ1-5, reads DVKVTQSSRYLVKRTGEKVFLECVQDMDHENMFWYRQDPGLGLRLIYFSYDVKMKEKGDIPEGYSVSREKKERFSLILESASTNQTSMYLCASSGDRKNQPQHFGDGTRLSIL.

The chain couples TRBV7-2 to TRBJ2-5; perhaps TRBD1 as D (6 bases). Trimming removed 0 bases at V and 1 base at J, with 12 bases between. Looked up from germline, CDR1 is SGHTA and CDR2 is FQGNSA. The CDR3 totals 16 residues. CDR3 coding DNA: TGTGCCAGCAGCTTAGCGCAGGGGATCCTCCAAGAGACCCAGTACTTC. Amino acids: CASSLAQGILQETQYF.

In its sample, this clone was seen a few times. The chain uses TRBV15 and TRBJ1-5; D is unclear. Germline V gene lookup returns CDR1 LNHNV and CDR2 YYDKDF (reference sequence). Trimming left V 1 base short and J 4 bases short, with 8 bases between. CDR3 length equals 14 residues. The CDR3 region is CATSRGLHNQPQHF. CDR3 nucleotide sequence: TGTGCCACCAGCAGAGGTCTACATAATCAGCCCCAGCATTTT.

CDR3 protein: CATSRGTQAGTDTQYF. CDR3 coding DNA: TGTGCCACCAGCAGAGGCACTCAAGCGGGAACAGATACGCAGTATTTT. The chain recombines TRBV15 with TRBJ2-3; TRBD2 matches 7 bases. The CDR3 covers 16 residues. Germline trimming cut 1 base from V and 3 bases from J; bases unmatched to any gene: 7. Germline V gene lookup returns CDR1 LNHNV and CDR2 YYDKDF (reference sequence).

V and J are TRBV29-1 and TRBJ1-3, with D perhaps matching TRBD1 (5 bases). The ends were cut back, 4 bases at V and 4 bases at J, with 11 bases in the middle. The CDR3 totals 13 residues. Per the germline V gene, CDR1 is SQVTM and CDR2 is ANQGSEA. CDR3 DNA: TGCAGCGTTGCGGGGGACCTAGGAAACACCATATATTTT. Translated, it gives CSVAGDLGNTIYF.

The table lists this clone with a few counts. V gene TRBV7-2 combines with J gene TRBJ1-2; 8 bases are a match to TRBD1. V trimming: 5 bases; J trimming: 6 bases; junction bases outside the gene matches: 2. Germline V gene sequence: CDR1 SGHTA, CDR2 FQGNSA. The CDR3 has 12 residues. This CDR3 reads CASSQTGDGYTF. CDR3 DNA: TGTGCCAGCAGCCAGACAGGGGATGGCTACACCTTC.

The rearrangement uses TRBV4-2 and TRBJ1-1; D gene unclear. CDR3 size: 16 residues. Germline values: CDR1 LGHNA, CDR2 YNFKEQ. Trimming took 8 bases from V and 0 from J, leaving 19 bases between them. CDR3 region: CASARQETFMNTEAFF. The CDR3 coding sequence is TGTGCCAGCGCACGGCAGGAGACCTTTATGAACACTGAAGCTTTCTTT.

The V call is TRBV7-2, the J call TRBJ2-7; possible D gene TRBD2, 6 bases. From germline, CDR1 is SGHTA and CDR2 FQGNSA. This CDR3 is 15 amino acids long. Trimming took off 3 bases at V and 0 bases at J, with 12 bases between the two ends. CDR3 nucleotide sequence: TGTGCCAGCAGCTTTAGCGGATTACTCTCCTACGAGCAGTACTTC. This codes for CASSFSGLLSYEQYF.

This clone was seen more than once but under ten times. V and J are TRBV28 and TRBJ2-7; the D is unclear. Germline values: CDR1 MDHEN, CDR2 SYDVKM. There are 13 residues in the CDR3. With 3 bases removed from V and 2 bases from J, the gap between germline ends came to 8 bases. CDR3: CASSLSGAYEQYV. The CDR3 DNA is TGTGCCAGCAGTTTGTCCGGTGCCTACGAGCAGTACGTC.

V usage is TRBV7-9 and J usage is TRBJ1-2, with D perhaps matching TRBD1 (6 bases). From germline, CDR1 is SEHNR and CDR2 FQNEAQ (reference sequence). Trimming removed 8 bases at V and 7 bases at J, with 17 bases between. The CDR3 runs to 13 residues. The DNA of the CDR3 is TGTGCCAGCTCCGCCAATCCACAGGGTGGCTACACCTTC. Translated: CASSANPQGGYTF.

J is TRBJ2-7 and V is TRBV5-1; no clear D. The CDR3 totals 15 residues. Germline CDR1 SGHRS, CDR2 YFSETQ. Trimming shortened V by 0 bases and J by 4 bases, and 14 bases separated the two germline ends. CDR3 DNA: TGCGCCAGCAGCTTGGAAGGTGGTGGGGTTTACGAGCAGTACGTC. Residues: CASSLEGGGVYEQYV.